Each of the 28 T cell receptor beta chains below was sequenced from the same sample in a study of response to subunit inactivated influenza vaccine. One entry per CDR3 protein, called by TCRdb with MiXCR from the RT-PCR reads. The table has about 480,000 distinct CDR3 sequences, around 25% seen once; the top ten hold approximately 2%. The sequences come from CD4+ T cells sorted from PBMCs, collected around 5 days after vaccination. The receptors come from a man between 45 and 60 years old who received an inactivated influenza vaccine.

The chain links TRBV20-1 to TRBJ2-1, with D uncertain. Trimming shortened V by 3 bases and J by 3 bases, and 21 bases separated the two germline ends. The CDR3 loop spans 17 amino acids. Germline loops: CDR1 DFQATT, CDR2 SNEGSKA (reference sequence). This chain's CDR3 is CSASPGFPAVVYNEQFF. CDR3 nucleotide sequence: TGCAGTGCTAGCCCCGGATTCCCCGCGGTGGTCTACAATGAGCAGTTCTTC.

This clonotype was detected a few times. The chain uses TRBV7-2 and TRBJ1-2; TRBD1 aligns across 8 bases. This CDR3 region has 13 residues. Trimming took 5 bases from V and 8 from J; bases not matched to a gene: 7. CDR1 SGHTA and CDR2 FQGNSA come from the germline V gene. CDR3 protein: CASSPRTGNGYTF. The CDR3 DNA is TGTGCCAGCAGCCCCCGGACAGGGAACGGCTACACCTTC.

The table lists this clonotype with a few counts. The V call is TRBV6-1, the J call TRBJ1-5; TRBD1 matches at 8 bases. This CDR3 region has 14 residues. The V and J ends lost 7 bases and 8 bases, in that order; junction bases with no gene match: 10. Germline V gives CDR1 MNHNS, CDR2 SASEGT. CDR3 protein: CASNPQGGREPQHF. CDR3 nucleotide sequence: TGTGCCAGCAACCCACAGGGGGGTAGGGAGCCCCAGCATTTT.

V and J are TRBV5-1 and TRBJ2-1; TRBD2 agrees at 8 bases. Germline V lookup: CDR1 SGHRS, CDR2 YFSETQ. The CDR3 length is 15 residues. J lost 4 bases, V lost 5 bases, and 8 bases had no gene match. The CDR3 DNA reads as TGCGCCAGCAGAAGAAATAGCGGGACATACAATGAGCAGTTCTTC. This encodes CASRRNSGTYNEQFF. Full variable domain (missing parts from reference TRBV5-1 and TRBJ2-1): KAGVTQTPRYLIKTRGQQVTLSCSPISGHRSVSWYQQTPGQGLQFLFEYFSETQRNKGNFPGRFSGRQFSNSRSEMNVSTLELGDSALYLCASRRNSGTYNEQFFGPGTRLTVL.

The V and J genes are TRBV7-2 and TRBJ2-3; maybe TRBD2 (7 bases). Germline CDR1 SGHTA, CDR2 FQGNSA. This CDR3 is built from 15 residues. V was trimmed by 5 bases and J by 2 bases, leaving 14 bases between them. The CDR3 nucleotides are TGTGCCAGCAGCGTGCGGGGGCGCTCCACAGATACGCAGTATTTT. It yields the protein CASSVRGRSTDTQYF.

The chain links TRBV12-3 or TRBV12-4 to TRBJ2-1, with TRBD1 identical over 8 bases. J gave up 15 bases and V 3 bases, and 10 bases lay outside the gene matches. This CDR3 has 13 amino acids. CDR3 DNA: TGTGCCAGCAGTTTGGCGACAGGGGCAACCGGGTTCTTC. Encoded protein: CASSLATGATGFF.

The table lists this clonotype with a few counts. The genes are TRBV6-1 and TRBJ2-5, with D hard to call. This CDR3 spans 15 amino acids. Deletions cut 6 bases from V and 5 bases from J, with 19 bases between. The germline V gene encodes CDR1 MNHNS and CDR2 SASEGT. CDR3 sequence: CASSGRLTVGETQYF. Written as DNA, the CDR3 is TGTGCCAGCAGCGGCCGGTTAACGGTGGGGGAGACCCAGTACTTC.

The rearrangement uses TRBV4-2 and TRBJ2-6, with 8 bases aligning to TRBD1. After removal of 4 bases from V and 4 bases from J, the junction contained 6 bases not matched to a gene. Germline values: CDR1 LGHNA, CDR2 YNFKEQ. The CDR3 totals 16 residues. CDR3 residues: CASSRGQGSGANVLTF. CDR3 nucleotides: TGTGCCAGCAGCCGAGGACAGGGATCAGGGGCCAACGTCCTGACTTTC.

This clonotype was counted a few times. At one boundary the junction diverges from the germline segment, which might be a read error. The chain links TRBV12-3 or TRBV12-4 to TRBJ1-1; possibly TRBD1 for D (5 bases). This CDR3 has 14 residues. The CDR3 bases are TGTGCCAGCAGTTTAAGGCAGTCGGATAGGGGCTACAGCTTT. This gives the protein CASSLRQSDRGYSF.

This chain's CDR3 is CASSPYAGGNYGYTF. The CDR3 coding sequence is TGTGCCAGCAGCCCCTACGCAGGGGGTAACTATGGCTACACCTTC. The V gene is TRBV7-2, the J gene TRBJ1-2; 7 bases line up with TRBD1. There are 15 residues in the CDR3. Germline CDR1 SGHTA, CDR2 FQGNSA. V shed 5 bases and J 1 base; nucleotides not matched to a gene: 7.

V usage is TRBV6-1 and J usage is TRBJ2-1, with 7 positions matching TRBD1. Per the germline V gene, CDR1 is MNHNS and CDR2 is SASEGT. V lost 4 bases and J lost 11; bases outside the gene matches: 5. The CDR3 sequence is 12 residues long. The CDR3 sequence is CASSALTGQQFF. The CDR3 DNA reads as TGTGCCAGCAGTGCCTTGACAGGGCAGCAGTTCTTC.

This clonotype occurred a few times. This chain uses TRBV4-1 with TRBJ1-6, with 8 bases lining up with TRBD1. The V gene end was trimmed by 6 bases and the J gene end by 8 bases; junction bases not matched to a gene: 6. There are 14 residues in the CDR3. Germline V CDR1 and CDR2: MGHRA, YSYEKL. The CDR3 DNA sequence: TGCGCCAGCAGACAGACAGGGGTGGATTCACCCCTCCACTTT. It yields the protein CASRQTGVDSPLHF.

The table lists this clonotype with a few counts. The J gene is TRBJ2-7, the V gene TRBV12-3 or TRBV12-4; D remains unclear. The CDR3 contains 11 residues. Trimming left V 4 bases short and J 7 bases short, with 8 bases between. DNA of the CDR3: TGTGCCAGCAGTTCCTCCCGGGAGCAGTACTTC. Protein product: CASSSSREQYF.

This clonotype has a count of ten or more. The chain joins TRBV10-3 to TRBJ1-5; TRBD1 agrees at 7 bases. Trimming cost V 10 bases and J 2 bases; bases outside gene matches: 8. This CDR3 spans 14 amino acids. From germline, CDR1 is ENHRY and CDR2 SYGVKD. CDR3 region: CATQAGTGNQPQHF. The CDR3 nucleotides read TGTGCCACGCAGGCCGGGACAGGCAATCAGCCCCAGCATTTT.

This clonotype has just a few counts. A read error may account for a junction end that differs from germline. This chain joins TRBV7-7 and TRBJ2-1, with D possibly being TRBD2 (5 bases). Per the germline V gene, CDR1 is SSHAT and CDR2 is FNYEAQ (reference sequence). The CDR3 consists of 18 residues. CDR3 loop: CASSLEVFRTSSANEQFF. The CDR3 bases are TGTGCTAGCAGCTTAGAAGTTTTCCGTACTAGTTCTGCTAATGAGCAGTTCTTC.

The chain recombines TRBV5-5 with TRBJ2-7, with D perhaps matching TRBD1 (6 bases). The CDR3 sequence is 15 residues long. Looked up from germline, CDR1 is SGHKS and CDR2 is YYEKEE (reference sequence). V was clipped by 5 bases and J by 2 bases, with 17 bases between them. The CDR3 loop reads CASRLTGSPPYEQYF. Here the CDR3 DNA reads TGTGCCAGCAGATTAACAGGGAGTCCTCCCTACGAGCAGTACTTC. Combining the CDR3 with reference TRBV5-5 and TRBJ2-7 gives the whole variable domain DAGVTQSPTHLIKTRGQQVTLRCSPISGHKSVSWYQQVLGQGPQFIFQYYEKEERGRGNFPDRFSARQFPNYSSELNVNALLLGDSALYLCASRLTGSPPYEQYFGPGTRLTVT.

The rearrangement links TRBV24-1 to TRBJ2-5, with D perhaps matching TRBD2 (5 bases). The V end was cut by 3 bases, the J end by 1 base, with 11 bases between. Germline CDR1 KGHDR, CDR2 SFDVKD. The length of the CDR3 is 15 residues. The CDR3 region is CATSDLAGPQETQYF. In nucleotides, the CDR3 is TGTGCCACCAGTGATCTCGCGGGTCCCCAAGAGACCCAGTACTTC.

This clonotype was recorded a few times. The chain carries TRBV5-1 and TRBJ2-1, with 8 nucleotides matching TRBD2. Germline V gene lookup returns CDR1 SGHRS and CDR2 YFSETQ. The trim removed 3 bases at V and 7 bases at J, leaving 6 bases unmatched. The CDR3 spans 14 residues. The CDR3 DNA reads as TGCGCCAGCAGCTCTAGGACTAGCTGGAATGAGCAGTTCTTC. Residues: CASSSRTSWNEQFF.

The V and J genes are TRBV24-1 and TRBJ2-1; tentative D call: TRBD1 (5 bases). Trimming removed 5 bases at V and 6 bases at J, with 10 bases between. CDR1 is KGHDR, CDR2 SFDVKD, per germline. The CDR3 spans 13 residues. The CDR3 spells CATSVSRANEQFF. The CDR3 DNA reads TGTGCCACCAGTGTTTCCAGGGCCAATGAGCAGTTCTTC.

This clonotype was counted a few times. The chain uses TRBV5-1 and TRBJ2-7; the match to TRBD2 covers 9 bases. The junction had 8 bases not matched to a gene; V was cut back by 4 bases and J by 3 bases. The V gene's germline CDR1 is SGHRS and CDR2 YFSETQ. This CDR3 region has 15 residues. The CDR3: CASSPDGTSYYEQYF. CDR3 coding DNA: TGCGCCAGCAGCCCAGACGGGACTAGCTACTACGAGCAGTACTTC.

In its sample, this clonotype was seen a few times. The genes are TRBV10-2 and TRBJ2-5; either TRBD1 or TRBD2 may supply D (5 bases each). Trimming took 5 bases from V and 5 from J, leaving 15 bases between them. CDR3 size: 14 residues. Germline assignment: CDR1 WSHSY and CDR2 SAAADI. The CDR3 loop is CASSPIRGWETQYF. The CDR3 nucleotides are TGCGCCAGCAGTCCAATCCGGGGCTGGGAGACCCAGTACTTC.

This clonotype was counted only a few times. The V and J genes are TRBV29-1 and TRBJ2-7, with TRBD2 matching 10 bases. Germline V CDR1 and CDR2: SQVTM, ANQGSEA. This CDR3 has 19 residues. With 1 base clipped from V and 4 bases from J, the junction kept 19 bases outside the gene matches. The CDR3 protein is CSVEGIGRASGSLSYEQYF. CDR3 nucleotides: TGCAGCGTTGAAGGTATAGGGCGGGCTAGCGGGAGTTTGTCTTACGAGCAGTACTTC.

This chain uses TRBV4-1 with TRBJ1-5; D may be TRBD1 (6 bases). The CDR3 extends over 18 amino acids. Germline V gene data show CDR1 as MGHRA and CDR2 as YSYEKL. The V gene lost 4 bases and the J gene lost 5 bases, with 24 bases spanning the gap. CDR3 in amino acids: CASSPGEGRTGKDQPQHF. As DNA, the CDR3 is TGCGCCAGCAGCCCAGGGGAGGGGCGGACTGGGAAGGATCAGCCCCAGCATTTT.

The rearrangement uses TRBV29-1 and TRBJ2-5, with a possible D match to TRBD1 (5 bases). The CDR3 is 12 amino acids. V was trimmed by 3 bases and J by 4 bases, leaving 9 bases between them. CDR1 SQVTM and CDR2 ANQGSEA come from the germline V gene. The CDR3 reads CSVEKGSETQYF. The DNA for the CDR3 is TGCAGCGTTGAGAAGGGGTCAGAGACCCAGTACTTC.

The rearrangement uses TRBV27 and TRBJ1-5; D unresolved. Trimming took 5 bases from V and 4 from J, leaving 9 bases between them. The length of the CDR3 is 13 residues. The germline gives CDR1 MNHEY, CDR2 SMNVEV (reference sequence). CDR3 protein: CASSLKHNQPQHF. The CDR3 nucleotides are TGTGCCAGCAGTCTAAAACATAATCAGCCCCAGCATTTT.

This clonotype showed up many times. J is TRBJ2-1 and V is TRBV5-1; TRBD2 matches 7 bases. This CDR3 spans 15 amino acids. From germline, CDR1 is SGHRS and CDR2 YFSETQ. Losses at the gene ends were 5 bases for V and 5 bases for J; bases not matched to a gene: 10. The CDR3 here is CASSGLAASNNEQFF. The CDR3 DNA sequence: TGCGCCAGCAGTGGTCTAGCGGCATCTAACAATGAGCAGTTCTTC. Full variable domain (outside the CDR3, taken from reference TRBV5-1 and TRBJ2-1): KAGVTQTPRYLIKTRGQQVTLSCSPISGHRSVSWYQQTPGQGLQFLFEYFSETQRNKGNFPGRFSGRQFSNSRSEMNVSTLELGDSALYLCASSGLAASNNEQFFGPGTRLTVL.

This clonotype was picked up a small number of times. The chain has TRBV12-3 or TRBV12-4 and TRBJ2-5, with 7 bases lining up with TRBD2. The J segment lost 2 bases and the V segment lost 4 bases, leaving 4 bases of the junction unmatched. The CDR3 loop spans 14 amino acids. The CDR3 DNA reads TGTGCCAGCAGTTACCCGGGGGGTCAAGAGACCCAGTACTTC. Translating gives CASSYPGGQETQYF.

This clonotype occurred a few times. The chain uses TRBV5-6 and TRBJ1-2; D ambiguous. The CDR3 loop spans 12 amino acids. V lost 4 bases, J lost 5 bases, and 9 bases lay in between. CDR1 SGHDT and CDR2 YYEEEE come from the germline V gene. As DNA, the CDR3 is TGTGCCAGCAGCCGATTAGGATATGGCTACACCTTC. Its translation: CASSRLGYGYTF.